This section outlines one TCR beta chain sequence together with its context. Per the original methods: Amplification from reference gene primers served as the basis for estimated nucleated cell counts. Data came from immunoSEQ multiplex PCR; TCRdb stores just in-frame clones and leaves some out. For V, J and clone size, that table is used; D and trimming come from the DNA. The sample includes over 100,000 clones, around 78% of them seen just once. Germline trimming cut 1 base from V and 0 bases from J; bases unmatched to any gene: 2. The CDR3 consists of 15 residues. Germline V gene sequence: CDR1 SGHTA, CDR2 FQGNSA. The sample originates from a study of blood T cell repertoires in COVID-19.

The sample comprised peripheral blood. The gene calls are TRBV7-2 and TRBJ2-7, with 8 bases that match TRBD2. The TCR sequence derives from a woman in her sixties or seventies with acute or convalescent COVID-19. CDR3 sequence reads: CASSLGLAGSYEQYF. CDR3 nucleotide sequence: TGTGCCAGCAGCTTAGGGCTAGCGGGCTCCTACGAGCAGTACTTC.